Here is one T cell receptor (beta chain) with its context. This record belongs to a study of PD-L1 blockade in urothelial cancer. Study as a whole: Among blood samples, the median T cell count was some 150,000.

Specified time point: pretreatment peripheral blood. Sequenced by immunoSEQ multiplex PCR; TCRdb stores in-frame clones only, minus some. Of 130,000 or so clones in the sample, approximately 84% were seen once. The sequence was collected from a man aged 45-60 years with urothelial cancer. The source material was PBMCs, sampled around atezolizumab (anti-PD-L1) treatment.

The CDR3 reads CASSPGTGGKTQYF. In DNA form, the CDR3 reads TGTGCCAGCTCACCTGGGACAGGGGGAAAGACCCAGTACTTC. The rearrangement uses TRBV18 and TRBJ2-5; 11 bases line up with TRBD1. The CDR3 covers 14 residues. Germline V gene data show CDR1 as KGHSH and CDR2 as LQKENI. With V trimmed by 3 bases and J by 6 bases, 3 bases remained unmatched. The full variable domain, in which reference TRBV18 and TRBJ2-5 provide the parts outside the CDR3, is NAGVMQNPRHLVRRRGQEARLRCSPMKGHSHVYWYRQLPEEGLKFMVYLQKENIIDESGMPKERFSAEFPKEGPSILRIQQVVRGDSAAYFCASSPGTGGKTQYFGPGTRLLVL.